The 24 T cell receptor beta chains given below trace back to one sample, sequenced in a study of T-cell memory formation after mild COVID-19. Each CDR3 protein is one row after TCRdb ran MiXCR on the 5' RACE reads. The sample holds roughly 510,000 distinct CDR3 sequences, about 18% seen once. Material for sequencing was PBMCs or a T cell subset sorted from them (not recorded which). These receptors were collected from an adult woman who had mild COVID-19 (a few samples of this study predate the infection). Cell type and time point are not known.

The sample holds a few counts of this clonotype. CDR3 bases: TGTGCCAGCTCTCGGGGCGGGGGGATCCACGAGCAGTACTTC. As protein: CASSRGGGIHEQYF. The chain combines TRBV12-3 or TRBV12-4 with TRBJ2-7, with 8 bases lining up with TRBD2. This CDR3 has 14 residues. Germline trimming cut 8 bases from V and 5 bases from J; bases unmatched to any gene: 11.

This chain uses TRBV25-1 with TRBJ2-7; D not resolved. With 0 bases removed from V and 5 bases from J, the gap between germline ends came to 11 bases. Germline-derived CDR1 and CDR2 are MGHDK and SYGVNS. The CDR3 covers 14 residues. CDR3 sequence: CASSEYGRNDEQYF. The CDR3, as DNA: TGTGCCAGCAGTGAATACGGCCGGAACGACGAGCAGTACTTC.

This clonotype came up many times. This chain connects TRBV14 to TRBJ2-5, with D maybe TRBD1 (6 bases). Trimming removed 0 bases at V and 10 bases at J, with 12 bases between. This CDR3 contains 13 residues. The germline V gene encodes CDR1 SGHDN and CDR2 FVKESK. The CDR3 DNA reads as TGTGCCAGCAGCCAAGATCAGGGGACCAGCCAGTACTTC. Amino acids: CASSQDQGTSQYF.

This clonotype was seen more than once but under ten times. V is TRBV10-3 and J is TRBJ1-1, with D maybe TRBD1 (5 bases). Trimming cost V 0 bases and J 0 bases, with 11 bases left between them. CDR3 length: 16 residues. The V gene's germline CDR1 is ENHRY and CDR2 SYGVKD. The CDR3 DNA reads TGTGCCATCAGTGAGTCCCCGACAGCGCTGAACACTGAAGCTTTCTTT. Its protein product is CAISESPTALNTEAFF.

The chain employs TRBV2 and TRBJ1-2; 10 nucleotides align to TRBD1. The CDR3 is 14 amino acids. Germline CDR1 is SNHLY and CDR2 is FYNNEI. The trim removed 5 bases at V and 7 bases at J, leaving 7 bases unmatched. The CDR3 nucleotides are TGTGCCAGCAGTTCAGACAGGGGGCAGTTTGGCTACACCTTC. Protein sequence: CASSSDRGQFGYTF.

The rearrangement links TRBV7-2 to TRBJ1-1; D is unclear. The ends were cut back, 0 bases at V and 0 bases at J, with 8 bases in the middle. The CDR3 consists of 15 residues. CDR1 is SGHTA and CDR2 is FQGNSA in the germline V gene. CDR3 amino acids: CASSLARQLNTEAFF. CDR3 bases: TGTGCCAGCAGCTTAGCGAGGCAGTTGAACACTGAAGCTTTCTTT.

This clonotype was seen more than once but under ten times. The V call is TRBV3-1, the J call TRBJ1-2, with D possibly TRBD1 on 5 matching bases. V gave up 3 bases and J gave up 6 bases, with 14 bases separating them. Germline V gene sequence: CDR1 LGHDT, CDR2 YNNKEL (reference sequence). CDR3 length: 14 residues. CDR3 amino acids: CASSHRDGIDGYTF. The CDR3 DNA sequence: TGTGCCAGCAGCCACCGGGACGGTATAGATGGCTACACCTTC.

The CDR3 here is CASSNPMGTRNNYGYTF. The CDR3 DNA is TGTGCCAGCTCAAACCCGATGGGCACCCGTAATAACTATGGCTACACCTTC. The rearrangement uses TRBV18 and TRBJ1-2; D remains ambiguous. Trimming removed 5 bases at V and 1 base at J, with 20 bases between. The length of the CDR3 is 17 residues. Germline assignment: CDR1 KGHSH and CDR2 LQKENI. Filled out from reference TRBV18 and TRBJ1-2, the complete variable domain reads NAGVMQNPRHLVRRRGQEARLRCSPMKGHSHVYWYRQLPEEGLKFMVYLQKENIIDESGMPKERFSAEFPKEGPSILRIQQVVRGDSAAYFCASSNPMGTRNNYGYTFGSGTRLTVV.

This clonotype was counted at least ten times. The chain joins TRBV9 to TRBJ2-3; D may be TRBD2 (7 bases). The V and J ends lost 2 bases and 2 bases respectively, with 15 bases between them. The germline CDR1 and CDR2 sequences are SGDLS and YYNGEE. There are 16 residues in the CDR3. DNA for the CDR3: TGTGCCAGCAGCGTGGGGGCTAGCGGAAACACAGATACGCAGTATTTT. Translating gives CASSVGASGNTDTQYF.

This clonotype was seen a few times. The J gene is TRBJ1-1, the V gene TRBV5-1; 10 bases map to TRBD1. Germline trimming cut 3 bases from V and 4 bases from J; bases unmatched to any gene: 3. Germline V lookup: CDR1 SGHRS, CDR2 YFSETQ. The CDR3 is 14 residues long. The CDR3 reads CASSSRQGATEAFF. The CDR3 DNA sequence: TGCGCCAGCAGCTCCCGACAGGGGGCCACTGAAGCTTTCTTT.

The gene calls are TRBV14 and TRBJ2-5; 9 bases line up with TRBD1. The germline gives CDR1 SGHDN, CDR2 FVKESK. The CDR3 is 17 amino acids. Trimming cost V 1 base and J 5 bases; bases outside gene matches: 11. This CDR3 reads CASSQGLGTGSWETQYF. CDR3 coding DNA: TGTGCCAGCAGCCAAGGATTAGGGACAGGGTCTTGGGAGACCCAGTACTTC.

The table lists this clonotype with a few counts. This rearrangement joins TRBV25-1 to TRBJ2-1; D unclear. CDR1 is MGHDK, CDR2 SYGVNS, per germline. The CDR3 is made up of 14 amino acids. The V end lost 1 base, the J end lost 7 bases, and 11 bases lay between the germline ends. The CDR3 loop reads CASSESRIKNEQFF. Written as DNA, the CDR3 is TGTGCCAGCAGTGAATCCCGGATAAAAAATGAGCAGTTCTTC.

The V and J genes are TRBV24-1 and TRBJ2-5, with TRBD2 as a possible D gene (6 bases). Germline V gene sequence: CDR1 KGHDR, CDR2 SFDVKD. The V end was cut by 3 bases, the J end by 5 bases, with 12 bases between. The CDR3 is 14 residues long. DNA of the CDR3: TGTGCCACCAGTGATGGTCTAGCGATGGAGACCCAGTACTTC. Translating gives CATSDGLAMETQYF.

The J gene is TRBJ2-2, the V gene TRBV7-9; D might be TRBD1 or TRBD2, each matching 5 bases. From germline, CDR1 is SEHNR and CDR2 FQNEAQ (reference sequence). CDR3 length: 16 residues. The V gene lost 4 bases and the J gene lost 4 bases, with 16 bases spanning the gap. CDR3 loop: CASSSESWGSTGELFF. CDR3 DNA sequence: TGTGCCAGCAGCTCTGAGAGCTGGGGGAGCACCGGGGAGCTGTTTTTT.

In its sample, this clonotype was seen many times. The rearrangement uses TRBV24-1 and TRBJ1-2; D is unclear. The V gene lost 3 bases and the J gene lost 8 bases, with 12 bases spanning the gap. Germline CDR1 is KGHDR and CDR2 is SFDVKD. CDR3 length equals 13 residues. The CDR3: CATSDPNKNGYTF. In nucleotides, the CDR3 is TGTGCCACCAGTGATCCCAATAAAAACGGCTACACCTTC.

This clonotype was found a few times. This sequence joins TRBV14 and TRBJ1-2; 7 bases agree with TRBD1. Germline lookup yields CDR1 SGHDN and CDR2 FVKESK. The CDR3 spans 14 residues. With V trimmed by 4 bases and J by 4 bases, 6 bases remained unmatched. In DNA form, the CDR3 reads TGTGCCAGCAGCCCCGACAGGGACCGCTATGGCTACACCTTC. This encodes CASSPDRDRYGYTF. The whole variable domain, remainder taken from reference TRBV14 and TRBJ1-2, is EAGVTQFPSHSVIEKGQTVTLRCDPISGHDNLYWYRRVMGKEIKFLLHFVKESKQDESGMPNNRFLAERTGGTYSTLKVQPAELEDSGVYFCASSPDRDRYGYTFGSGTRLTVV.

On this clonotype: An end of the junction differs from the germline gene, which may be a read error. The chain carries TRBV5-1 and TRBJ2-6, with D unclear. The germline CDR1 and CDR2 sequences are SGHRS and YFSETQ. CDR3 length equals 15 residues. The CDR3 here is CASSLDGSVANVLTF. The CDR3 DNA sequence: TGCGCCAGCAGCTTGGATGGCTCTGTGGCCAACGTCCTGACTTTC.

Only a few counts were recorded for this clonotype. The V call is TRBV15, the J call TRBJ2-2; 7 positions agree with TRBD1. This CDR3 has 12 residues. The germline V gene has CDR1 LNHNV and CDR2 YYDKDF (reference sequence). V shed 8 bases and J 8 bases; nucleotides not matched to a gene: 5. CDR3 sequence: CATEGAGGELFF. DNA for the CDR3: TGTGCCACCGAGGGGGCAGGGGGGGAGCTGTTTTTT.

This chain joins TRBV19 and TRBJ1-4; D is undetermined. Germline values: CDR1 LNHDA, CDR2 SQIVND (reference sequence). V dropped 5 bases and J dropped 8 bases, with 12 bases sitting between them. CDR3 size: 13 residues. The CDR3: CASSATDSEKLFF. CDR3 in DNA: TGTGCCAGTAGTGCGACGGATTCCGAAAAACTGTTTTTT.

The table lists this clonotype with a few counts. The V call is TRBV9, the J call TRBJ1-2, with 7 bases identical to TRBD1. Germline-derived CDR1 and CDR2 are SGDLS and YYNGEE. The CDR3 contains 14 residues. J gave up 2 bases and V 0 bases, and 1 base lay outside the gene matches. The CDR3, as DNA: TGTGCCAGCAGCGTAGGGGACAGAAACTATGGCTACACCTTC. Amino acids: CASSVGDRNYGYTF.

The CDR3 DNA reads as TGTGCCAGCAACGGACAGGGCCTAAGCACAGATACGCAGTATTTT. Amino acids: CASNGQGLSTDTQYF. J is TRBJ2-3 and V is TRBV9; 8 nucleotides line up with TRBD1. There are 15 residues in the CDR3. Germline V CDR1 and CDR2: SGDLS, YYNGEE. With 6 bases clipped from V and 0 bases from J, the junction kept 6 bases outside the gene matches. Together with reference TRBV9 and TRBJ2-3, the CDR3 gives the full variable domain: DSGVTQTPKHLITATGQRVTLRCSPRSGDLSVYWYQQSLDQGLQFLIQYYNGEERAKGNILERFSAQQFPDLHSELNLSSLELGDSALYFCASNGQGLSTDTQYFGPGTRLTVL.

The chain joins TRBV6-2 or TRBV6-3 to TRBJ2-7; TRBD2 might be the D (5 bases). CDR1 MNHEY and CDR2 SVGEGT come from the germline V gene. Trimming removed 7 bases at V and 2 bases at J, with 15 bases between. The CDR3 spans 14 residues. CDR3 amino acids: CASKDVTEAYEQYF. Here the CDR3 DNA reads TGTGCCAGCAAGGATGTGACGGAGGCCTACGAGCAGTACTTC.

This clonotype was counted only a few times. This chain joins TRBV24-1 and TRBJ1-1; D not resolved. V dropped 6 bases and J dropped 7 bases, with 8 bases sitting between them. The CDR3 sequence is 11 residues long. Germline V gene lookup returns CDR1 KGHDR and CDR2 SFDVKD. CDR3 protein: CATSWAGEAFF. The DNA for the CDR3 is TGTGCCACCAGTTGGGCAGGTGAAGCTTTCTTT.

The chain recombines TRBV7-2 with TRBJ2-7, with 10 bases matching TRBD1. Germline CDR1 is SGHTA and CDR2 is FQGNSA. V shed 3 bases, J shed 4 bases, and the junction held 6 bases outside the gene matches. This CDR3 region has 15 residues. CDR3 nucleotides: TGTGCCAGCAGCTTTTTGGGACAGGGGCAATACGAGCAGTACTTC. The encoded protein is CASSFLGQGQYEQYF.